Presented here are 29 T cell receptor beta chains from one specimen sequenced in a study of T cell responses to AZD1222 COVID-19 vaccine. Sequencing used immunoSEQ multiplex PCR; TCRdb keeps in-frame clones, though not all of them. The sample holds roughly 77,000 clones; 90% are singletons and the top ten take 3% to 3.5%. Material: peripheral blood, obtained 28 days after the second AZD1222 dose. The source of these receptors is an adult who received the AZD1222 COVID-19 vaccine.

The gene calls are TRBV28 and TRBJ2-3, with TRBD2 matching over 9 bases. The ends lost 4 bases at V and 2 bases at J; junction bases unmatched: 7. This CDR3 region has 16 residues. CDR1 is MDHEN, CDR2 SYDVKM, per germline. Here the CDR3 reads CASSSRLAELTDTQYF. The CDR3 DNA reads as TGTGCCAGCAGTTCACGACTAGCGGAACTCACAGATACGCAGTATTTT.

This chain connects TRBV30 to TRBJ2-5; no reliable D call. Trimming pared 3 bases from V and 3 bases from J, leaving 11 bases between. Germline lookup yields CDR1 GTSNPN and CDR2 SVGIG (reference sequence). CDR3 length: 13 residues. In DNA, the CDR3 is TGTGCCTGGAGAATTTCAACAAAAGAGACCCAGTACTTC. Residues: CAWRISTKETQYF. Full variable domain (remainder filled in from reference TRBV30 and TRBJ2-5): SQTIHQWPATLVQPVGSPLSLECTVEGTSNPNLYWYRQAAGRGLQLLFYSVGIGQISSEVPQNLSASRPQDRQFILSSKKLLLSDSGFYLCAWRISTKETQYFGPGTRLLVL.

The rearrangement uses TRBV6-5 and TRBJ1-6; 9 bases line up with TRBD1. Germline lookup yields CDR1 MNHEY and CDR2 SVGAGI. The CDR3 contains 15 residues. With V trimmed by 8 bases and J by 9 bases, 11 bases remained unmatched. CDR3 region: CASLPRDRARSPLHF. CDR3 nucleotides: TGTGCCAGCTTACCGAGGGACAGGGCACGTTCACCCCTCCACTTT.

The gene calls are TRBV6-5 and TRBJ2-2; 10 bases are shared with TRBD2. CDR1 and CDR2 (germline): MNHEY, SVGAGI. The CDR3 sequence is 15 residues long. V gave up 8 bases and J gave up 5 bases; unmatched junction bases: 8. The CDR3 sequence: CASCSGGAGTGELFF. In DNA form, the CDR3 reads TGTGCCAGCTGCAGCGGGGGGGCCGGAACCGGGGAGCTGTTTTTT.

The chain recombines TRBV7-2 with TRBJ1-5, with a weak D call TRBD1 (6 bases). V was shortened by 5 bases and J by 3 bases, with 11 bases between the two germline ends. The CDR3 consists of 14 residues. Germline V lookup: CDR1 SGHTA, CDR2 FQGNSA. The CDR3 loop is CASSVTGYNQPQHF. CDR3 DNA sequence: TGTGCCAGCAGCGTAACAGGGTACAATCAGCCCCAGCATTTT.

The V gene is TRBV20-1, the J gene TRBJ1-2; no reliable D call. Per the germline V gene, CDR1 is DFQATT and CDR2 is SNEGSKA (reference sequence). The CDR3 consists of 11 residues. V was cut by 6 bases and J by 8 bases, with 13 bases left in between. In nucleotides, the CDR3 is TGCAGTGCAAAAGACCGGCAGGGCTACACCTTC. It specifies CSAKDRQGYTF.

This chain connects TRBV2 to TRBJ1-2; D may be TRBD1 (5 bases). The CDR3 runs to 14 residues. Germline V gene data show CDR1 as SNHLY and CDR2 as FYNNEI. The V end was cut by 2 bases, the J end by 4 bases, with 11 bases between. The chain's CDR3 is CASSERGSTYGYTF. The DNA of the CDR3 is TGTGCCAGCAGTGAAAGGGGCAGTACCTATGGCTACACCTTC.

The V gene is TRBV12-3 or TRBV12-4, the J gene TRBJ2-1, with D uncertain. This CDR3 region has 12 residues. V lost 2 bases and J lost 10, with 9 bases in between. The CDR3: CASSLNGEEQFF. The CDR3 nucleotides are TGTGCCAGCAGTTTAAATGGCGAGGAGCAGTTCTTC.

The rearrangement links TRBV12-3 or TRBV12-4 to TRBJ2-7; no clear D gene. The CDR3 has 12 amino acids. Trimming shortened V by 1 base and J by 5 bases, and 6 bases separated the two germline ends. The CDR3 here is CASSLGRDEQYF. The CDR3 coding sequence is TGTGCCAGCAGTTTAGGAAGAGACGAGCAGTACTTC.

CDR3 DNA: TGTGCCAGCAGCCACCCGACAGGGGAATATTCAACTAATGAAAAACTGTTTTTT. Encoded protein: CASSHPTGEYSTNEKLFF. This sequence joins TRBV5-6 and TRBJ1-4; 8 positions agree with TRBD1. V was clipped by 4 bases and J by 0 bases; unmatched bases: 11. The CDR3 extends over 18 amino acids. Per the germline V gene, CDR1 is SGHDT and CDR2 is YYEEEE.

The CDR3 protein is CASSQETLTRTGDSTEAFF. CDR3 bases: TGTGCCAGCAGCCAAGAAACCCTTACTCGGACAGGGGATAGCACTGAAGCTTTCTTT. The chain has TRBV3-1 (or the pseudogene TRBV3-2) and TRBJ1-1, with 9 bases that match TRBD1. From germline, CDR1 is LGHDT and CDR2 YNNKEL (reference sequence). This CDR3 contains 19 residues. The J segment lost 4 bases and the V segment lost 0 bases, leaving 15 bases of the junction unmatched.

This chain joins TRBV12-3 or TRBV12-4 and TRBJ2-3; D is unresolved. The CDR3 has 12 amino acids. V lost 3 bases to trimming and J lost 6 bases, with 7 bases between them. CDR3 in amino acids: CASSLVVDTQYF. CDR3 sequence (DNA): TGTGCCAGCAGTTTGGTCGTCGATACGCAGTATTTT.

V usage is TRBV7-6 and J usage is TRBJ2-7; 8 positions match TRBD2. The germline CDR1 and CDR2 sequences are SGHVS and FNYEAQ. The V segment lost 2 bases and the J segment 3 bases; nucleotides outside the gene matches: 12. The CDR3 is 17 residues long. In DNA, the CDR3 is TGTGCCAGCAGCTTATGGGAATCCGGGACTAGTCTCTACGAGCAGTACTTC. This encodes CASSLWESGTSLYEQYF.

V usage is TRBV7-9 and J usage is TRBJ1-4; perhaps TRBD1 as D (5 bases). This CDR3 comprises 13 residues. Germline V lookup: CDR1 SEHNR, CDR2 FQNEAQ (reference sequence). The V end lost 0 bases, the J end lost 11 bases, and 10 bases lay between the germline ends. The CDR3: CASSLAGEGKLFF. CDR3 sequence (DNA): TGTGCCAGCAGCTTAGCAGGGGAAGGGAAACTGTTTTTT.

The rearrangement joins TRBV4-2 to TRBJ2-2; 9 bases agree with TRBD2. The CDR3 extends over 15 amino acids. CDR1 and CDR2 (germline): LGHNA, YNFKEQ. V shed 6 bases and J 7 bases; nucleotides not matched to a gene: 9. In DNA form, the CDR3 reads TGTGCCAGCAGACTAGCGGGTGAAGGTGGCGGGGAGCTGTTTTTT. This sequence encodes CASRLAGEGGGELFF.

The chain carries TRBV5-5 and TRBJ1-6; TRBD1 might be the D (5 bases). Per germline, CDR1 SGHKS and CDR2 YYEKEE (reference sequence). The CDR3 is 14 amino acids. Between the trimmed V and J ends, which lost 4 bases and 7 bases, there was a span of 12 bases. The CDR3 nucleotides are TGTGCCAGCAGCCTTACAGGAGACAATTCACCCCTCCACTTT. Protein product: CASSLTGDNSPLHF. The entire variable domain, with the rest obtained from reference TRBV5-5 and TRBJ1-6, is as follows: DAGVTQSPTHLIKTRGQQVTLRCSPISGHKSVSWYQQVLGQGPQFIFQYYEKEERGRGNFPDRFSARQFPNYSSELNVNALLLGDSALYLCASSLTGDNSPLHFGNGTRLTVT.

V is TRBV10-3 and J is TRBJ2-1, with D possibly being TRBD1 (6 bases). The CDR3 sequence is 13 residues long. With 10 bases removed from V and 8 bases from J, the gap between germline ends came to 18 bases. The germline gives CDR1 ENHRY, CDR2 SYGVKD. The CDR3 here is CASLKGDEYEQFF. CDR3 in DNA: TGTGCCAGCCTGAAGGGGGACGAGTATGAGCAGTTCTTC.

This clone was counted a few times. This chain joins TRBV19 and TRBJ2-7; D is uncertain. Germline values: CDR1 LNHDA, CDR2 SQIVND (reference sequence). The ends were cut back, 5 bases at V and 3 bases at J, with 11 bases in the middle. The CDR3 contains 13 residues. CDR3 coding DNA: TGTGCCAGTAGTCTAACGGACGGCTACGAGCAGTACTTC. Translated: CASSLTDGYEQYF.

The chain uses TRBV19 and TRBJ1-4; TRBD1 agrees at 10 bases. The junction had 5 bases not matched to a gene; V was cut back by 5 bases and J by 8 bases. CDR1 is LNHDA and CDR2 is SQIVND in the germline V gene (reference sequence). CDR3 length: 14 amino acids. This chain's CDR3 is CASSPRQGAEKLFF. The CDR3 DNA sequence: TGTGCCAGTAGTCCCCGACAGGGGGCGGAAAAACTGTTTTTT.

This clone was found a few times. The rearrangement links TRBV2 to TRBJ1-5; 8 bases map to TRBD1. The CDR3 spans 13 residues. V was clipped by 7 bases and J by 5 bases; unmatched bases: 4. Germline V gene sequence: CDR1 SNHLY, CDR2 FYNNEI. The CDR3 is CASKGQVDQPQHF. CDR3 bases: TGTGCCAGCAAGGGACAGGTTGATCAGCCCCAGCATTTT.

The chain is built from TRBV15 and TRBJ2-3, with a weak D call TRBD2 (6 bases). Trimming removed 0 bases from V and 0 bases from J, with 10 bases in between. The CDR3 extends over 16 amino acids. CDR1 LNHNV and CDR2 YYDKDF come from the germline V gene (reference sequence). CDR3 sequence reads: CATSRDDGGSTDTQYF. In nucleotides, the CDR3 is TGTGCCACCAGCAGAGATGACGGGGGTAGCACAGATACGCAGTATTTT.

The chain combines TRBV11-3 with TRBJ1-4, with a possible D match to TRBD1 (5 bases). V was trimmed by 4 bases and J by 5 bases, leaving 14 bases between them. CDR1 and CDR2 from the germline V gene are SGHNT and YENEEA. The length of the CDR3 is 15 residues. CDR3 region: CASSSGRNQNEKLFF. The CDR3 DNA follows: TGTGCCAGCAGCTCGGGACGGAACCAAAATGAAAAACTGTTTTTT.

The chain recombines TRBV10-3 with TRBJ1-5; D unclear. In germline, CDR1 is ENHRY, CDR2 SYGVKD. Trimming took 6 bases from V and 5 from J, leaving 11 bases between them. The CDR3 is 13 amino acids. The CDR3: CAIRSGRDQPQHF. CDR3 in DNA: TGTGCCATCAGGTCCGGGAGGGATCAGCCCCAGCATTTT.

The V and J genes are TRBV11-2 and TRBJ1-1; no clear D. V was pared by 0 bases and J by 8 bases, with 10 bases between. Germline V CDR1 and CDR2: SGHAT, FQNNGV. The CDR3 runs to 13 residues. The CDR3 loop is CASSLELGLEAFF. The CDR3 coding sequence is TGTGCCAGCAGCTTAGAGTTAGGCCTCGAAGCTTTCTTT.

The chain joins TRBV27 to TRBJ1-6; 7 bases align to TRBD1. This CDR3 has 15 residues. V gave up 8 bases and J gave up 9 bases; unmatched junction bases: 13. Per the germline V gene, CDR1 is MNHEY and CDR2 is SMNVEV (reference sequence). The CDR3 spells CASQGEGADGSPLHF. CDR3 coding DNA: TGTGCCAGCCAGGGGGAGGGGGCTGACGGTTCACCCCTCCACTTT.

DNA of the CDR3: TGTGCCAGCACAGAGAAGTACAATGAGCAGTTCTTC. This gives the protein CASTEKYNEQFF. The genes are TRBV7-9 and TRBJ2-1; D remains unclear. This CDR3 is built from 12 residues. Germline assignment: CDR1 SEHNR and CDR2 FQNEAQ (reference sequence). Trimming took 7 bases from V and 4 from J, leaving 8 bases between them. The full variable domain, completed using reference TRBV7-9 and TRBJ2-1, is DTGVSQNPRHKITKRGQNVTFRCDPISEHNRLYWYRQTLGQGPEFLTYFQNEAQLEKSRLLSDRFSAERPKGSFSTLEIQRTEQGDSAMYLCASTEKYNEQFFGPGTRLTVL.

Regarding this clone: The sample carries other DNA sequences with the same CDR3. The chain has TRBV9 and TRBJ1-2; D call uncertain. From germline, CDR1 is SGDLS and CDR2 YYNGEE. V dropped 0 bases and J dropped 4 bases, with 13 bases sitting between them. The CDR3 consists of 15 residues. The CDR3, as DNA: TGTGCCAGCAGCGTAGGGCAGACTACTACCTATGGCTACACCTTC. This translates into CASSVGQTTTYGYTF. The whole variable domain, remainder taken from reference TRBV9 and TRBJ1-2, is DSGVTQTPKHLITATGQRVTLRCSPRSGDLSVYWYQQSLDQGLQFLIQYYNGEERAKGNILERFSAQQFPDLHSELNLSSLELGDSALYFCASSVGQTTTYGYTFGSGTRLTVV.

The V call is TRBV18, the J call TRBJ1-3, with D unresolved. Trimming removed 10 bases at V and 1 base at J, with 14 bases between. In germline, CDR1 is KGHSH, CDR2 LQKENI. CDR3 length equals 14 residues. The CDR3 loop is CATVAAESGNTIYF. For the CDR3, the DNA is TGTGCCACCGTTGCGGCGGAATCTGGAAACACCATATATTTT.

V is TRBV6-2 or TRBV6-3 and J is TRBJ1-6; perhaps TRBD1 as D (5 bases). CDR1 and CDR2 from the germline V gene are MNHEY and SVGEGT. This CDR3 is built from 14 residues. V lost 2 bases and J lost 8, with 10 bases in between. CDR3 region: CASSYPGRHSPLHF. CDR3 DNA: TGTGCCAGCAGTTACCCAGGGCGGCATTCACCCCTCCACTTT.